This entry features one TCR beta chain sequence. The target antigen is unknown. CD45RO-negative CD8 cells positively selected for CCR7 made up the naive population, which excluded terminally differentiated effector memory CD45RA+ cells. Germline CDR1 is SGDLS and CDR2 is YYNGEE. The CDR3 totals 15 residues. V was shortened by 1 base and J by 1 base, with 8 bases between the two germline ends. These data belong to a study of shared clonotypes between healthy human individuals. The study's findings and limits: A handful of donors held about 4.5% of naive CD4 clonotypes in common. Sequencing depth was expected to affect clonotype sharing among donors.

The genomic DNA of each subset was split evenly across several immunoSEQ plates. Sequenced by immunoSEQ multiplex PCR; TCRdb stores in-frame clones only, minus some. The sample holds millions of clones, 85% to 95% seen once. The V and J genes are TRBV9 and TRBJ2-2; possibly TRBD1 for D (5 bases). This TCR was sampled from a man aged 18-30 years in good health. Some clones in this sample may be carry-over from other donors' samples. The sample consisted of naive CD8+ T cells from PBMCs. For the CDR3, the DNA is TGTGCCAGCAGCGTATGGGGCAAGAACACCGGGGAGCTGTTTTTT. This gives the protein CASSVWGKNTGELFF. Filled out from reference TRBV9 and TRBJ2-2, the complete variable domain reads DSGVTQTPKHLITATGQRVTLRCSPRSGDLSVYWYQQSLDQGLQFLIQYYNGEERAKGNILERFSAQQFPDLHSELNLSSLELGDSALYFCASSVWGKNTGELFFGEGSRLTVL.